These T cell receptor beta chains were read from a single sample in a study of T cells in Graves' hyperthyroidism and ophthalmopathy. Via MiXCR, TCRdb re-called the multiplex PCR reads, giving one row per CDR3 protein. The table has around 620,000 distinct CDR3 sequences, 16% seen once. Sequencing was performed on blood. These receptors came from a woman in her twenties or thirties with Graves' hyperthyroidism. CDR3s include the opening cysteine and the closing phenylalanine or tryptophan. The D gene is left open where the match is weak. Expanded clones are given a class, and other clones once, few, many or no size at all.

>few|TRBV3-1|TRBJ2-2|-
TGTGCCAGCAGCCCCAACGAAGGGAACACCGGGGAGCTGTTTTTT
CASSPNEGNTGELFF
>many|TRBV2|TRBJ2-7|TRBD2
TGTGCCAGCAGTTATACTAGCGCCTCCGTGTACGAGCAGTACTTC
CASSYTSASVYEQYF
>-|TRBV20-1|TRBJ2-1|-
TGCAGTGCGCCCACCCCGGGGTACTCCTACAATGAGCAGTTCTTC
CSAPTPGYSYNEQFF
>few|TRBV2|TRBJ2-3|TRBD1
TGTGCCAGCAGTGAAGTTCGGACAGGGGGCATAGATACGCAGTATTTT
CASSEVRTGGIDTQYF
>-|TRBV11-2|TRBJ2-7|TRBD1
TGTGCCAGCAGCTTTAGCGCAGGGGGCAATGAGCAGTACTTC
CASSFSAGGNEQYF
>many|TRBV9|TRBJ2-5|TRBD2
TGTGCCAGCAGGGCTTCGGGACTAGCGGGAGAGACCCAGTACTTC
CASRASGLAGETQYF
>-|TRBV20-1|TRBJ1-5|TRBD1
TGCAGTGCAAACAGGGGGCGCGGGCAGCCCCAGCATTTT
CSANRGRGQPQHF
>many|TRBV5-8|TRBJ2-1|TRBD2
TGTGCCACCCGGAGCTCAGGGACTAGCGGGTATTGGAGGTCCTACAATGAGCAGTTCTTC
CATRSSGTSGYWRSYNEQFF
>few|TRBV6-1|TRBJ1-2|-
TGTGCCAGCAGTGAGGGCCAGGGTCTCTCTGGCTACACCTTC
CASSEGQGLSGYTF
>few|TRBV19|TRBJ1-5|TRBD1
TGTGCCAGTAGTATGTTTGAGGGACAGGATCAGCCCCAGCATTTT
CASSMFEGQDQPQHF
>few|TRBV6-5|TRBJ1-1|TRBD1
TGTGCCAGCAGTTACTCGGGCAGTCAGGGGGCTGAAGCTTTCTTT
CASSYSGSQGAEAFF
>few|TRBV9|TRBJ1-1|-
TGTGCCAGCAGCGTAGATGGGGAGTCCCCTGAAGCTTTCTTT
CASSVDGESPEAFF
>few|TRBV24-1|TRBJ2-7|-
TGTGCCACCAGTCCGGGGGAGATTTCCTACGAGCAGTACTTC
CATSPGEISYEQYF
>-|TRBV20-1|TRBJ2-7|TRBD2
TGCAGTGCTAGAGGCGGGACTAGCGGGAGCTCGCATGAGCAGTACTTC
CSARGGTSGSSHEQYF
>-|TRBV7-8|TRBJ2-7|-
TGTGCCAGCAGCTTAGAGCCCGTCCGTGTTTACGAGCAGTACTTC
CASSLEPVRVYEQYF
>many|TRBV2|TRBJ1-1|-
TGTGCCAGCAGTGCCCAGGAAATGAACACTGAAGCTTTCTTT
CASSAQEMNTEAFF
>-|TRBV4-1|TRBJ1-4|TRBD1
TGCGCCAGCAGCCTCCTGGGGACAGGGGGCCCGGTTGAAAAACTGTTTTTT
CASSLLGTGGPVEKLFF
>-|TRBV7-2|TRBJ2-6|-
TGTGCCAGCAGCAGAGCCGGGACTCTCTCTGGGGCCAACGTCCTGACTTTC
CASSRAGTLSGANVLTF
>many|TRBV6-5|TRBJ2-7|-
TGTGCCAGCAGTTACGATATCGGGGATGTGGAGCAGTACTTC
CASSYDIGDVEQYF
>many|TRBV9|TRBJ2-5|-
TGTGCCAGCAGCGGTAACAGGGGAGGTGAAGAGACCCAGTACTTC
CASSGNRGGEETQYF